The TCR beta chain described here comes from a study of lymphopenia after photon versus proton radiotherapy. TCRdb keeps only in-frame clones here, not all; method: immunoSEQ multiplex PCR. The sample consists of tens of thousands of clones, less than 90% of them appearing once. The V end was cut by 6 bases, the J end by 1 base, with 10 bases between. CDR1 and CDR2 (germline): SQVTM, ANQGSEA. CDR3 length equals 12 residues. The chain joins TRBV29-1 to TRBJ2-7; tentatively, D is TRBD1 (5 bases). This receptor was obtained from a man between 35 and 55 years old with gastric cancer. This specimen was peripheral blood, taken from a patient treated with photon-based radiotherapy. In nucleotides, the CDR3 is TGCAGCGTCGGAAAGGGGTCCTACGAGCAGTACTTC. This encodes CSVGKGSYEQYF.